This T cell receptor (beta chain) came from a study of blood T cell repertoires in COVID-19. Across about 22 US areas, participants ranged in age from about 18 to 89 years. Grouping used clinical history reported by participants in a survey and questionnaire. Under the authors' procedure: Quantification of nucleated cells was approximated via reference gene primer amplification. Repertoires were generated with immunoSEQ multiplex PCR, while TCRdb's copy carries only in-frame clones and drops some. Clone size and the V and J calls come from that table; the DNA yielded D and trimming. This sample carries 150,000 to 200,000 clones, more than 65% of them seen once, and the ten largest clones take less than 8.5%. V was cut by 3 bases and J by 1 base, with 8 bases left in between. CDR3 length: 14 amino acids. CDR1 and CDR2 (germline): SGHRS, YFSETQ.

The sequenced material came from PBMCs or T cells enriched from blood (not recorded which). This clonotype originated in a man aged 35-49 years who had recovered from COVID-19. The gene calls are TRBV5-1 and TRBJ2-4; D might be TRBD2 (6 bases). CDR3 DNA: TGCGCCAGCAGCTCGGGGGAGGCCAAAAACATTCAGTACTTC. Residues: CASSSGEAKNIQYF.